The rows below give T cell receptor beta chains drawn from one sample of a study of CD8 T cells in ankylosing spondylitis. MiXCR, applied by TCRdb to the 5' RACE reads, yields one record per CDR3 protein. The table includes 150,000 to 200,000 distinct CDR3 sequences, more than 9% detected once. Sample: blood, either unsorted or a sorted T cell fraction (not recorded which). The receptors stem from a male donor with ankylosing spondylitis or in good health (not recorded which). Both conserved end residues are part of each CDR3. Fields, in order: D gene, J gene, clone size, V gene, CDR3 DNA, CDR3 protein. D genes are given only for firm matches. The size field is filled for only some rows; it gives once, few, many or a size class.

>NA|TRBJ2-1|few|TRBV9
TGTGCCAGCAGCGTCAGGGGGGTCGATGAGCAGTTCTTC
CASSVRGVDEQFF
>NA|TRBJ2-7|NA|TRBV5-1
TGCGCCAGCGCGGAGGGGACCTACGAGCAGTACTTC
CASAEGTYEQYF
>TRBD2|TRBJ2-2|NA|TRBV5-5
TGTGCCAGCAGCCGGGACTACCAAAACACCGGGGAGCTGTTTTTT
CASSRDYQNTGELFF
>NA|TRBJ2-2|many|TRBV27
TGTGCCAGCAGTCCAGGGCTTCCGAACACCGGGGAGCTGTTTTTT
CASSPGLPNTGELFF
>NA|TRBJ2-4|many|TRBV11-2
TGTGCCAGCAGCTCACTTATTAGGGTCACGGGGCCGGGAAACATTCAGTACTTC
CASSSLIRVTGPGNIQYF
>NA|TRBJ1-5|many|TRBV6-1
TGTGCCAGCAGTGAATCCCCGCGGGGCAATCAGCCCCAGCATTTT
CASSESPRGNQPQHF
>NA|TRBJ1-5|few|TRBV5-5
TGTGCCAGCAGCTGGGAGCCGACAGATAAGCCCCAGCATTTT
CASSWEPTDKPQHF
>NA|TRBJ1-1|many|TRBV29-1
TGCAGCGTTGAATCGGGGCTGAACACTGAAGCTTTCTTT
CSVESGLNTEAFF
>TRBD2|TRBJ2-3|NA|TRBV10-3
TGTGCCATCAGTGAGCCCACCTCGACTAGCGGGAGGAGACCCACAGATACGCAGTATTTT
CAISEPTSTSGRRPTDTQYF
>TRBD1|TRBJ1-4|many|TRBV4-3
TGCGCCAGCAGCCAAGAGGAAGGACAGGGGGGTGAAAAACTGTTTTTT
CASSQEEGQGGEKLFF
>NA|TRBJ1-1|many|TRBV3-1
TGTGCCAGCAGCCAACAGGGGTCTGAAGCTTTCTTT
CASSQQGSEAFF
>NA|TRBJ2-5|NA|TRBV15
TGTGCCACCAGCGTTCGACAGGAGGAGACCCAGTACTTC
CATSVRQEETQYF
>NA|TRBJ2-6|few|TRBV21-1
TGTGCCAGCAGCAAGGACCGCTCTGGGGCCAACGTCCTGACTTTC
CASSKDRSGANVLTF
>TRBD2|TRBJ2-1|few|TRBV11-3
TGTGCCAGCAGCTTAGCGGGGACTAGAGCGGCCAATGAGCAGTTCTTC
CASSLAGTRAANEQFF
>TRBD1|TRBJ2-1|NA|TRBV29-1
TGCAGCGTTGACAGGGGGAGAAGCGCAAATGAGCAGTTCTTC
CSVDRGRSANEQFF
>NA|TRBJ2-1|few|TRBV11-2
TGTGCCAGCAGCTCGACCGGGACGAAGCAGTTCTTC
CASSSTGTKQFF
>NA|TRBJ1-1|many|TRBV10-3
TGTGCCATCAGTGAGAACACTGAAGCTTTCTTT
CAISENTEAFF
>NA|TRBJ2-3|many|TRBV4-3
TGCGCCAGCAGCCAAGATGAACGGGGGCCCACAGATACGCAGTATTTT
CASSQDERGPTDTQYF
>TRBD2|TRBJ2-7|many|TRBV5-1
TGCGCCAGCAGCTTGGCCCTAGCGGGATCCTACGAGCAGTACTTC
CASSLALAGSYEQYF
>NA|TRBJ1-2|many|TRBV7-8
TGTGCCAGCAGCTTAGGTCCGGTCTATGGCTACACCTTC
CASSLGPVYGYTF
>TRBD1|TRBJ1-3|few|TRBV12-3/TRBV12-4
TGTGCCAGCGAATACAGGGGGCTTTTAGGAAACACCATATATTTT
CASEYRGLLGNTIYF
>NA|TRBJ2-7|many|TRBV7-6
TGTGCCAGCAGCTTAGCACTGAACTCCTACGAGCAGTACTTC
CASSLALNSYEQYF
>TRBD1|TRBJ2-7|many|TRBV20-1
TGCAGTGCTCACCCGGGACAGGGGGCCTACGAGCAGTACTTC
CSAHPGQGAYEQYF
>NA|TRBJ2-7|NA|TRBV6-2/TRBV6-3
TGTGCCAGCAAGGAGGGGCCCTACGAGCAGTACTTC
CASKEGPYEQYF
>NA|TRBJ2-1|few|TRBV7-6
TGTGCCAGCAGCTTAAGATCCGAGGGCAACAATGAGCAGTTCTTC
CASSLRSEGNNEQFF
>TRBD1|TRBJ2-3|many|TRBV6-2/TRBV6-3
TGTGCCAGCAGTACGAGCAGGGGGCCCAAGTCATCCACAGATACGCAGTATTTT
CASSTSRGPKSSTDTQYF
>NA|TRBJ2-1|many|TRBV15
TGTGCCACCAGCAGACTTAGCGGTAATGAGCAGTTCTTC
CATSRLSGNEQFF
>NA|TRBJ1-1|NA|TRBV6-1
TGTGCCAGCAGTGAAGGGGTACAGCCGAACACTGAAGCTTTCTTT
CASSEGVQPNTEAFF
>NA|TRBJ2-7|NA|TRBV15
TGTGCCACCAGCAGCCGACAAGGTCTCTCCTACGAGCAGTACTTC
CATSSRQGLSYEQYF
>TRBD1|TRBJ2-2|many|TRBV12-3/TRBV12-4
TGTGCCAGCAGTTGGACAGGGAACACCGGGGAGCTGTTTTTT
CASSWTGNTGELFF
>TRBD1|TRBJ1-1|many|TRBV6-5
TGTGCCAGCAGTTACTCGGGACAGGGGTCCCCTGCTTTCTTT
CASSYSGQGSPAFF
>NA|TRBJ1-5|many|TRBV27
TGTGCCAGCAGTTTATCGTCGGCAGGCCCGAATCAGCCCCAGCATTTT
CASSLSSAGPNQPQHF
>TRBD2|TRBJ2-2|NA|TRBV29-1
TGCAGCGCGCCCTCTAGCGGGGCCCCCGGGGAGCTGTTTTTT
CSAPSSGAPGELFF
>NA|TRBJ2-3|few|TRBV24-1
TGTGCCACCAGTGATCCCAACAGGCCCAATACGCAGTATTTT
CATSDPNRPNTQYF
>NA|TRBJ1-2|NA|TRBV20-1
TGCAGTGCTAGAGGACAGTATGGCTACACCTTC
CSARGQYGYTF
>NA|TRBJ2-5|many|TRBV12-3/TRBV12-4
TGTGCCAGCAGTTTGAGGGACCTACGGGAAGAGACCCAGTACTTC
CASSLRDLREETQYF
>NA|TRBJ1-1|NA|TRBV7-9
TGTGCCAGCGGTAGGTTGTCGGGGCGCGGTTACACTGAAGCTTTCTTT
CASGRLSGRGYTEAFF
>NA|TRBJ2-4|NA|TRBV20-1
TGCAGTGCTGCCACGACCCCCCTTGGAGTCAAAAACATTCAGTACTTC
CSAATTPLGVKNIQYF
>TRBD1|TRBJ1-2|many|TRBV29-1
TGCAGCGTTGCAACGGACAGGGACGGCCATGGCTACACCTTC
CSVATDRDGHGYTF
>NA|TRBJ2-3|many|TRBV6-5
TGTGCCAGCAGTTGGGACTTCCGCACAGATACGCAGTATTTT
CASSWDFRTDTQYF
>NA|TRBJ2-7|many|TRBV28
TGTGCCAGCAGTTTATTTATTGCGTACGAGCAGTACTTC
CASSLFIAYEQYF
>NA|TRBJ1-1|many|TRBV7-2
TGTGCCAGCAGCTTAACTATGGGGAGGTCTGAAGCTTTCTTT
CASSLTMGRSEAFF
>TRBD2|TRBJ2-1|few|TRBV10-3
TGTGCCATCAGCGAGCTAGCGGGAGGCTTCGGCAATGAGCAGTTCTTC
CAISELAGGFGNEQFF
>NA|TRBJ1-5|many|TRBV20-1
TGCAGTGCTAGACCTGATGTTAGCTATAGCAATCAGCCCCAGCATTTT
CSARPDVSYSNQPQHF
>NA|TRBJ2-4|many|TRBV4-3
TGCGCCAGCAGCCAAGAGACCCAAAACATTCAGTACTTC
CASSQETQNIQYF